These 21 T cell receptor beta chains were all obtained from the same sample, sequenced in a study of blood T cell repertoires in COVID-19. Data came from immunoSEQ multiplex PCR; TCRdb stores just in-frame clones and leaves some out. The data show tens of thousands of clones, with around 83% seen just once and roughly 10% held by the top ten. Input material: peripheral blood. The receptors stem from a man between 45 and 60 years old with COVID-19, enrolled during active disease.

The rearrangement links TRBV6-5 to TRBJ1-2, with D unresolved. Germline CDR1 and CDR2: MNHEY and SVGAGI. CDR3 size: 13 residues. V lost 6 bases and J lost 3, with 11 bases in between. The CDR3: CASSSQLDYGYTF. The CDR3 DNA is TGTGCCAGCAGCTCCCAGCTAGACTATGGCTACACCTTC.

This clone was seen just once. CDR3 protein: CASSQLGQGYGYTF. The DNA for the CDR3 is TGTGCCAGCAGCCAACTGGGACAGGGGTATGGCTACACCTTC. The rearrangement uses TRBV4-2 and TRBJ1-2; 10 bases are a match to TRBD1. Per the germline V gene, CDR1 is LGHNA and CDR2 is YNFKEQ. The CDR3 length is 14 residues. With V trimmed by 2 bases and J by 5 bases, 2 bases remained unmatched.

CDR3 DNA sequence: TGTGCCAGCAGTTACTCCTTGACTAGCGGGAGGGCCGTAGAGACCCAGTACTTC. Its translation is CASSYSLTSGRAVETQYF. The chain joins TRBV6-2 or TRBV6-3 to TRBJ2-5, with 14 bases lining up with TRBD2. This CDR3 has 18 residues. J was trimmed by 4 bases and V by 0 bases; bases with no gene match: 7. The germline V gene encodes CDR1 MNHEY and CDR2 SVGEGT.

The chain has TRBV24-1 and TRBJ2-7; D uncertain. Trimming shortened V by 7 bases and J by 2 bases, and 8 bases separated the two germline ends. Germline CDR1 reads KGHDR; CDR2 reads SFDVKD. The CDR3 has 12 amino acids. DNA for the CDR3: TGTGCCACCAGGACTTTTCCCTACGAGCAGTACTTC. As protein: CATRTFPYEQYF.

This sequence joins TRBV20-1 and TRBJ1-2; the D gene is possibly TRBD1 (5 bases). Trimming removed 3 bases from V and 2 bases from J, with 10 bases in between. CDR1 and CDR2 (germline): DFQATT, SNEGSKA (reference sequence). The CDR3 is 13 residues long. This CDR3 is CSASGSGNYGYTF. The CDR3, as DNA: TGCAGTGCTAGTGGATCAGGGAACTATGGCTACACCTTC.

The V call is TRBV21-1, the J call TRBJ1-3; the D segment call TRBD1 is taken from the table without a DNA check. TRBV21-1 corresponds to a pseudogene. CDR3 length: 18 residues. CDR3 sequence reads: CASSKRGRTGCSGNTIYF. The CDR3 bases are TGTGCCAGCAGCAAACGGGGCCGGACAGGGTGCTCTGGAAACACCATATATTTT.

CDR3 coding DNA: TGTGCCTGGAGTAGCGGGAGGGATCAAGAGACCCAGTACTTC. It is translated as CAWSSGRDQETQYF. The V and J genes are TRBV30 and TRBJ2-5; 10 bases match TRBD2. Trimming cost V 2 bases and J 2 bases; bases outside gene matches: 2. The CDR3 is 14 amino acids. The V gene's germline CDR1 is GTSNPN and CDR2 SVGIG (reference sequence). The full variable domain, completed using reference TRBV30 and TRBJ2-5, is SQTIHQWPATLVQPVGSPLSLECTVEGTSNPNLYWYRQAAGRGLQLLFYSVGIGQISSEVPQNLSASRPQDRQFILSSKKLLLSDSGFYLCAWSSGRDQETQYFGPGTRLLVL.

This clone came up a few times. The chain combines TRBV3-1 (or the pseudogene TRBV3-2) with TRBJ1-5; the D is unclear. V was shortened by 0 bases and J by 7 bases, with 13 bases between the two germline ends. This CDR3 comprises 15 residues. Germline loops: CDR1 LGHDT, CDR2 YNNKEL (reference sequence). DNA for the CDR3: TGTGCCAGCAGCCAAGAGCCGGGATGGAGCCAGCCCCAGCATTTT. This gives the protein CASSQEPGWSQPQHF.

The V call is TRBV30, the J call TRBJ2-7; D is undetermined. There are 12 residues in the CDR3. The germline CDR1 and CDR2 sequences are GTSNPN and SVGIG (reference sequence). Trimming took off 1 base at V and 3 bases at J, with 7 bases between the two ends. CDR3 sequence (DNA): TGTGCCTGGAGTGACAGAATCTACGAGCAGTACTTC. Translated: CAWSDRIYEQYF.

V usage is TRBV4-3 and J usage is TRBJ2-2, with D unclear. Trimming took off 3 bases at V and 2 bases at J, with 7 bases between the two ends. The length of the CDR3 is 14 residues. From germline, CDR1 is LGHNA and CDR2 YSLEER. Written as DNA, the CDR3 is TGCGCCAGCAGCCACGAAACAAACACCGGGGAGCTGTTTTTT. The encoded protein is CASSHETNTGELFF.

CDR3 bases: TGTGCCAGCAGTTTATACGGTAGCAATCAGCCCCAGCATTTT. Translated, it gives CASSLYGSNQPQHF. The chain uses TRBV28 and TRBJ1-5; no clear D. The CDR3 sequence is 14 residues long. CDR1 is MDHEN and CDR2 is SYDVKM in the germline V gene. The V and J ends lost 1 base and 0 bases respectively, with 4 bases between them.

Turning to this clone: One junction end does not reproduce the germline sequence, and a read error may be involved. The rearrangement links TRBV11-2 to TRBJ1-1, with 9 bases lining up with TRBD1. Per the germline V gene, CDR1 is SGHAT and CDR2 is FQNNGV. This CDR3 spans 14 amino acids. CDR3 amino acids: CASSLGGTGTEAFF. The CDR3 DNA sequence: TGTGCCAGCAGCTTAGGAGGGACAGGGACTGAGGCTTTCTTT.

This clone was seen only a few times. This chain links TRBV28 with TRBJ2-3; TRBD2 is a possible D gene (6 bases). V lost 7 bases and J lost 0, with 8 bases in between. CDR1 MDHEN and CDR2 SYDVKM come from the germline V gene. This CDR3 is built from 13 residues. The CDR3 protein is CASNGGSTDTQYF. In DNA form, the CDR3 reads TGTGCCAGCAACGGGGGTAGCACAGATACGCAGTATTTT.

This clone was observed once. The rearrangement links TRBV5-1 to TRBJ2-7, with TRBD2 matching 12 bases. This CDR3 comprises 17 residues. V gave up 7 bases and J gave up 0 bases; unmatched junction bases: 11. Germline CDR1 reads SGHRS; CDR2 reads YFSETQ. For the CDR3, the DNA is TGCGCCAGCTCCCCGGGACTAGCGGGTGCTAGCTCCTACGAGCAGTACTTC. The encoded protein is CASSPGLAGASSYEQYF.

The V call is TRBV7-3, the J call TRBJ2-1, with a possible D match to TRBD2 (5 bases). The V gene lost 4 bases and the J gene lost 0 bases, with 16 bases spanning the gap. Germline-derived CDR1 and CDR2 are SGHTA and FQGTGA. The CDR3 consists of 17 residues. The CDR3 DNA sequence: TGTGCCAGCAGCTCCCGAGGTCGGGGAAGCTCCTACAATGAGCAGTTCTTC. As protein: CASSSRGRGSSYNEQFF.

The CDR3 loop reads CASSEGIGTGVKAFF. The DNA of the CDR3 is TGTGCCAGCAGTGAAGGAATCGGGACAGGGGTTAAAGCTTTCTTT. This chain uses TRBV6-1 with TRBJ1-1; 10 nucleotides line up with TRBD1. The length of the CDR3 is 15 residues. Germline V gene sequence: CDR1 MNHNS, CDR2 SASEGT. V lost 1 base, J lost 9 bases, and 8 bases stayed unmatched.

This chain links TRBV5-1 with TRBJ2-2, with D tentatively TRBD1 (5 bases). The CDR3 totals 17 residues. The V gene lost 0 bases and the J gene lost 4 bases, with 16 bases spanning the gap. Germline V lookup: CDR1 SGHRS, CDR2 YFSETQ. The CDR3 nucleotides are TGCGCCAGCAGCTTGGTGGCAGGGAAGGGTGGCACCGGGGAGCTGTTTTTT. Translated, it gives CASSLVAGKGGTGELFF.

The chain has TRBV19 and TRBJ2-6; perhaps TRBD2 as D (5 bases). The ends were cut back, 3 bases at V and 0 bases at J, with 18 bases in the middle. CDR1 LNHDA and CDR2 SQIVND come from the germline V gene (reference sequence). This CDR3 spans 19 amino acids. The CDR3 here is CASSMGRGLLFSGANVLTF. As DNA, the CDR3 is TGTGCCAGTAGTATGGGTCGAGGGCTCCTTTTCTCTGGGGCCAACGTCCTGACTTTC.

The rearrangement uses TRBV2 and TRBJ2-5; 8 nucleotides align to TRBD1. This CDR3 has 15 residues. CDR1 SNHLY and CDR2 FYNNEI come from the germline V gene. J gave up 6 bases and V 3 bases, and 9 bases lay outside the gene matches. In DNA, the CDR3 is TGTGCCAGCAGTGATCGGCAGGGGGCGAGTAAGACCCAGTACTTC. Protein: CASSDRQGASKTQYF.

This rearrangement joins TRBV6-2 or TRBV6-3 to TRBJ1-5; D gene unclear. The V gene lost 2 bases and the J gene lost 0 bases, with 14 bases spanning the gap. From germline, CDR1 is MNHEY and CDR2 SVGEGT. CDR3 size: 17 residues. The CDR3: CASSYGGPGNSNQPQHF. The CDR3 nucleotides are TGTGCCAGCAGTTACGGAGGGCCGGGGAATAGCAATCAGCCCCAGCATTTT.

The genes are TRBV28 and TRBJ1-4; no clear D. The CDR3 has 13 amino acids. V gave up 6 bases and J gave up 11 bases, with 16 bases separating them. Germline V gene data show CDR1 as MDHEN and CDR2 as SYDVKM. The CDR3 region has the DNA TGTGCCAGCAGGACACCCCCACCGGGGAAACTGTTTTTT. It codes for CASRTPPPGKLFF.